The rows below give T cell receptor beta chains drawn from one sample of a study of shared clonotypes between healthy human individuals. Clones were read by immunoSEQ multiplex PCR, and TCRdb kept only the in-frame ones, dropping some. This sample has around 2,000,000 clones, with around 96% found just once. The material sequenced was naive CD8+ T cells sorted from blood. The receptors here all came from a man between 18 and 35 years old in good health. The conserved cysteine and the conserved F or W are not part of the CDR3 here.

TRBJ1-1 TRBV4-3 ASSQDLDWGFNTEAF
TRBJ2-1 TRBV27 ATEGLYNEQF
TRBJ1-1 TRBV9 ASSADGAWDTEAF
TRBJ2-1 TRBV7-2 ASSHGTSNNEQF
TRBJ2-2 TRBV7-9 ACLAVSTGELF
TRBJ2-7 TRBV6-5 ASSYQGMSEQY
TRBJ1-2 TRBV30 AWDPTGFYGYT
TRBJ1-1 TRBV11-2 ASSSNVAF
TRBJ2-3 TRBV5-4 ASSLAGGTDTQY
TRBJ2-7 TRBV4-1 ASSQDWDISYEQY
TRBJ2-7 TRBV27 ASSLGRGTGYEQY
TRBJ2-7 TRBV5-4 ASSFYRGRPGSHEQY
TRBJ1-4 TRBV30 AWREENEKLF
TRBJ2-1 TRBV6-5 ASSYDRYNEQF
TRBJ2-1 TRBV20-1 SAPEDNEQF
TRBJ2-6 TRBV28 ASSSTGGPGANVLT
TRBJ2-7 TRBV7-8 ASREGGYEQY
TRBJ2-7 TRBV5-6 ASSPVEGDEQY
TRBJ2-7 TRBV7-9 ASSLVQGPHEQY
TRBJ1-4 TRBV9 ASSALEGTNEKLF
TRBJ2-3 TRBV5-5 ASSVTGSYTDTQY
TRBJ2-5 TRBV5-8 ASSLQGWDQETQY
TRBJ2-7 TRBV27 ASSVNPGRTYEQY
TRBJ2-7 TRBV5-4 ASSLGVISYEQY
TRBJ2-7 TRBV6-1 ASTVLLEYEQY
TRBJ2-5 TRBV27 ASSLGLAEETQY
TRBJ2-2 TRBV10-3 AISEFDTGELF
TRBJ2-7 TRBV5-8 ASSEDFEQY
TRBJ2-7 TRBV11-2 ASSFGSDEQY
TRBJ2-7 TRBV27 ASRETGITDEQY
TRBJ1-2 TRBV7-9 ASSLGINEANYGYT
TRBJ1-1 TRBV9 ASSVDSGAVAF
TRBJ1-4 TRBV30 AWSGWTQGEPLVATNEKLF
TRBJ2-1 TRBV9 ASSVSQGGNEQF
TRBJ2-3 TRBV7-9 ASSLVGPDTQY
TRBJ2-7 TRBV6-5 ASTNVAGEQY
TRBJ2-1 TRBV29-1 SAAFRDRTYNEQF
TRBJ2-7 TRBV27 ASSVPGAGLYEQY
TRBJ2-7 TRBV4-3 ASSQLLAGDYEQY
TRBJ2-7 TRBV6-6 ASTPWPWDEQY
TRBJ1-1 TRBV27 ASSYATGVEAF
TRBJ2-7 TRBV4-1 ASGHRALVAYEQY
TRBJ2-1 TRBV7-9 ASSTGTGGNYNEQF
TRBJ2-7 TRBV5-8 ASSLGEETYEQY
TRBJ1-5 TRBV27 ASSLRPGQPQH
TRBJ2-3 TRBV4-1 ASSHPEPGLINTDTQY
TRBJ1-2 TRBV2 ASSEGAGSIYGYT
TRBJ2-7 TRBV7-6 ASSRQEGYEQY
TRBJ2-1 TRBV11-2 ASSLVGLGIEQF
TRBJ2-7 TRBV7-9 ASSASGRYEQY
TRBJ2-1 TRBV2 ASSGDLEQF
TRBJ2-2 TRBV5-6 ASSPNEHTGELF
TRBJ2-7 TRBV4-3 ASSQAGQGLYEQY
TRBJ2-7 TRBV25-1 ASSSPGTEITYEQY
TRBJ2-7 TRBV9 ASSAAGVAGDEQY